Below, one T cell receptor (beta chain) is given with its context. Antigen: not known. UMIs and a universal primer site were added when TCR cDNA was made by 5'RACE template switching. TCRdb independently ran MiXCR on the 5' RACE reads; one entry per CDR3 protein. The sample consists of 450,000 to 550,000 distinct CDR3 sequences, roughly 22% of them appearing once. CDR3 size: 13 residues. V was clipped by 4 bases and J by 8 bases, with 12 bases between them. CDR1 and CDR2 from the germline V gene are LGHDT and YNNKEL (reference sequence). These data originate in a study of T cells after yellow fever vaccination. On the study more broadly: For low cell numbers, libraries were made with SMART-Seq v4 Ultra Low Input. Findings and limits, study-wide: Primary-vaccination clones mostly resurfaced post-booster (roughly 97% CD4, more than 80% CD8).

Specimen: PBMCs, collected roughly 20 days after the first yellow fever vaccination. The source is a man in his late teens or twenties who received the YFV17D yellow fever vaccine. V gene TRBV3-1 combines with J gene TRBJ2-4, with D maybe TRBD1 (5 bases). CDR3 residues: CASSRGASDIQYF. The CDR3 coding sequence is TGTGCCAGCAGCCGGGGCGCATCGGACATTCAGTACTTC.